The T cell receptor (beta chain) described here comes from a study of T-cell reconstitution after alpha-beta-depleted transplantation in children. This clonotype was counted only a few times. Its specificity is not known. Study-wide results and limits: T-cell numbers and diversity one year post-transplant derived largely from freshly generated T cells.

The CDR3 totals 15 residues. The germline gives CDR1 SGDLS, CDR2 YYNGEE. After removal of 4 bases from V and 0 bases from J, the junction contained 6 bases not matched to a gene. Unique molecular identifiers tagged the TCRbeta library. MiXCR, applied by TCRdb to the PCR reads, yields one record per CDR3 protein. The sample has fewer than 550,000 distinct CDR3 sequences; roughly 11% are singletons. This clonotype was obtained from a female patient between 2 and 10 years old who had a stem cell transplant for aplastic anemia, so the T cells may come from the graft donor. The chain employs TRBV9 and TRBJ2-7; 8 positions match TRBD1. Sequences were derived from PBMCs, mostly from graft donor cells, sampled 180 days after TCRalphabeta/CD19-depleted stem cell transplant. The CDR3 coding sequence is TGTGCCAGCAGCCGGGGACAGGCCGACTCCTACGAGCAGTACTTC. Its translation: CASSRGQADSYEQYF.